The 9 T cell receptor beta chains reported below all come from one sample, sequenced in a study of blood T cell repertoires in COVID-19. The table came from immunoSEQ multiplex PCR; TCRdb's copy has only in-frame clones and leaves some out. This sample has more than 100,000 clones, with approximately 88% found just once. Sequencing used peripheral blood. The receptors originated from a human donor in a cohort sampled during active COVID-19.

V and J are TRBV18 and TRBJ2-1, with D possibly being TRBD1 (5 bases). The CDR3 has 13 amino acids. The V gene's germline CDR1 is KGHSH and CDR2 LQKENI. Trimming pared 0 bases from V and 13 bases from J, leaving 13 bases between. The CDR3 DNA sequence: TGTGCCAGCTCACCACCCACAGGAATCTCCCAGTTCTTC. The encoded protein is CASSPPTGISQFF.

CDR3 DNA: TGCGCCAGCAGTCGACAGGGCGGAGACCAAGAGACCCAGTACTTC. Translated, it gives CASSRQGGDQETQYF. The genes are TRBV5-1 and TRBJ2-5; 7 bases agree with TRBD1. The V gene's germline CDR1 is SGHRS and CDR2 YFSETQ. The ends lost 5 bases at V and 0 bases at J; junction bases unmatched: 7. This CDR3 spans 15 amino acids.

The rearrangement joins TRBV11-2 to TRBJ1-3; tentative D call: TRBD1 (6 bases). Germline assignment: CDR1 SGHAT and CDR2 FQNNGV. V gave up 2 bases and J gave up 0 bases, with 14 bases separating them. The CDR3 contains 17 residues. The CDR3: CASSLLQGSVSGNTIYF. DNA of the CDR3: TGTGCCAGCAGCTTACTACAGGGCTCCGTCTCTGGAAACACCATATATTTT.

The chain couples TRBV27 to TRBJ1-2; D is possibly TRBD1 (6 bases). In germline, CDR1 is MNHEY, CDR2 SMNVEV (reference sequence). The CDR3 totals 13 residues. V lost 0 bases to trimming and J lost 11 bases, with 13 bases between them. CDR3 DNA sequence: TGTGCCAGCAGTTTATCGGGACACCAAGTTTACACCTTC. Its protein product is CASSLSGHQVYTF.

This clone was counted a single time. The chain has TRBV7-3 and TRBJ2-3; 7 nucleotides agree with TRBD2. J was trimmed by 4 bases and V by 2 bases; bases with no gene match: 6. CDR1 and CDR2 (germline): SGHTA, FQGTGA. CDR3 length: 15 amino acids. The CDR3 reads CASSLGAAGSDTQYF. The CDR3 nucleotides read TGTGCCAGCAGCTTAGGGGCAGCGGGGTCAGATACGCAGTATTTT.

This clone was detected only once. This sequence joins TRBV4-1 and TRBJ1-2; D gene ambiguous. Trimming pared 4 bases from V and 8 bases from J, leaving 14 bases between. This CDR3 comprises 13 residues. Germline V lookup: CDR1 MGHRA, CDR2 YSYEKL. The CDR3 sequence is CASSLSGVGGYTF. DNA of the CDR3: TGCGCCAGCAGCCTTTCCGGGGTGGGAGGCTACACCTTC.

Here the CDR3 DNA reads TGTGCCAGCAGCCCCGGATCCTGGTGGGGCCGAGACGGGGAGCTGTTTTTT. This codes for CASSPGSWWGRDGELFF. V usage is TRBV7-6 and J usage is TRBJ2-2; D is possibly TRBD1 (5 bases). Per the germline V gene, CDR1 is SGHVS and CDR2 is FNYEAQ. The germline V and J ends were trimmed by 5 bases and 7 bases, with 23 bases remaining between them. This CDR3 is 17 amino acids long.

This clone came up once. J is TRBJ1-2 and V is TRBV6-2 or TRBV6-3; no definite D call. Germline V CDR1 and CDR2: MNHEY, SVGEGT. The CDR3 covers 15 residues. The V gene lost 2 bases and the J gene lost 0 bases, with 10 bases spanning the gap. As DNA, the CDR3 is TGTGCCAGCAGTTACCGCGGAATTTCTAACTATGGCTACACCTTC. This sequence encodes CASSYRGISNYGYTF.

This sequence joins TRBV7-9 and TRBJ1-4, with a weak D call TRBD1 (5 bases). Between the trimmed V and J ends, which lost 6 bases and 8 bases, there was a span of 25 bases. This CDR3 has 17 amino acids. Germline CDR1 and CDR2: SEHNR and FQNEAQ (reference sequence). The CDR3 reads CASSRPGLEGPWEKLFF. CDR3 DNA: TGTGCCAGCAGTCGTCCGGGACTAGAAGGTCCATGGGAAAAACTGTTTTTT.